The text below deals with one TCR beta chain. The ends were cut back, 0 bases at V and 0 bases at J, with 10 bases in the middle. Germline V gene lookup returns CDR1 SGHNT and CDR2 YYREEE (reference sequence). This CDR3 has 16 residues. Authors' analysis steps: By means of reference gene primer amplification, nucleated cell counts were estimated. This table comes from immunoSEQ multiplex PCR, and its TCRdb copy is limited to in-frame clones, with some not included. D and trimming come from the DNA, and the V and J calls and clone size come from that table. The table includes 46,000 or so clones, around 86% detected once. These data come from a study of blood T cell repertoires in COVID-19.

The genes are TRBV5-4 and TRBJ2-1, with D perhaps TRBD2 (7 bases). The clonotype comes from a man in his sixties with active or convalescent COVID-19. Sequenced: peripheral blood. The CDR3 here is CASSLAGGLSYNEQFF. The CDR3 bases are TGTGCCAGCAGCTTGGCGGGGGGCCTCTCCTACAATGAGCAGTTCTTC.